This T cell receptor beta chain emerged from a study of T cells in localized non-small cell lung cancer (TCRdb year 2020). In terms of the full investigation: T cell repertoires of about 230 early-stage NSCLC patients were analyzed, with tumors being compared against uninvolved tumor-adjacent lungs. All 220 or so NSCLC patients in the cohort were treatment-naive and had localized lung tumors that were resected. A mean age of roughly 64 years was recorded for the NSCLC patients, of whom under 150 were male and about 100 were female. The paper as a whole reports these results and caveats: A median of about 53 of the top 100 tumor clones were detected in paired uninvolved adjacent lung, and some 30 of these tumor clones were also found among the top 100 clones of the paired uninvolved adjacent lung. Longer overall survival was associated with higher T cell density in blood, whereas shorter survival was associated with higher clonality in adjacent lung. Because the study design was exploratory, TCR variables were selected using unadjusted p-values without false-discovery rate correction. The highest T cell clonality was observed in uninvolved tumor-adjacent lung, where clonality exceeded that of tumor, suggesting that antigenic responses were more focused in uninvolved tumor-adjacent lung. Because multi-region tumor sequencing was not done, intratumor heterogeneity could not be ruled out.

At diagnosis, peripheral blood, uninvolved tumor-adjacent lung and tumor were collected and were preserved as a mix of fresh-frozen and FFPE material. For TCR repertoire profiling, blood samples were analyzed in the form of peripheral blood mononuclear cells. TCR beta CDR3 regions were sequenced from DNA using the immunoSEQ Assay. As for how the authors treated the data: To compute T cell density, TCR beta template counts were normalized to usable DNA, which was estimated by amplifying housekeeping genes. Richness was estimated with the preseqR package, extrapolating to 400,000 templates for PBMC samples and 120,000 templates for tissue samples. Clonality was defined by subtracting Pielou's evenness from one. Tissue-enriched TCRs were identified through differential abundance testing performed on productive amino-acid clonotypes, with a minimum total count of 5 and an alpha of 0.1. The Jaccard Index and the Morisita Overlap Index were used to measure how much the repertoires overlapped between compartments. GLIPH grouped TCR beta CDR3s together with public tetramer-defined viral CDR3s, and a viral motif had to include at least three viral sequences and also show V-gene enrichment. The immuneACCESS repertoire file appears here via TCRdb, limited to in-frame rearrangements. These files lack a portion of the clones; in checked studies, under half of the deficit traces to unresolved V genes, and the cause of the others is not known. The V and J calls and clone size come from that table; D and trimming were worked out from the DNA. The table for this sample lists about 53,000 clones; approximately 80% of them were counted only once. The ten largest clones add up to roughly 15% of the sample.

This clone was picked up a small number of times. Its recognized antigen is unknown. It has no much larger one-base neighbor in the sample; base qualities were not kept. The cysteine opens and the phenylalanine closes a CDR3 of 14 amino acids. Of all the DNA, just the CDR3 is kept, 42 bases in frame from base 1. The junction carries 11 bases between V and J, which are trimmed by 3 bases and 4 bases respectively. The germline V gene (reference sequence) provides CDR1 PRHDT and CDR2 FYEKMQ. Recombination linked TRBV13 to TRBJ2-3; the D segment is perhaps TRBD1 or TRBD2, each sharing 5 matched bases. The sequence was collected from a man between 35 and 75 years old with stage III lung adenocarcinoma. Material: peripheral blood mononuclear cells, obtained before any cancer treatment. The CDR3 protein is CASSFQGVADTQYF. The nucleotide sequence is TGTGCCAGCAGCTTTCAGGGAGTAGCAGATACGCAGTATTTT.